The clone carrying this T cell receptor beta chain has only a few counts. What it binds is not known. Libraries were prepared by immunoSEQ multiplex PCR; TCRdb keeps only in-frame clonotypes and omits some of them. The sample carries about 190,000 clones, around 84% recorded once. The approximately 120-subject validation cohort, separate from the roughly 700-subject first cohort, included the donors. These data originate in a study of cytomegalovirus exposure and HLA in healthy donors. Across the study: The use of the same platform for the 110 or so validation repertoires and the 650 to 850 first-cohort repertoires was reported by a later analysis. General study results and limits: Most TCR sequences showed up rarely, but some public TCRs showed up in many donors.

This CDR3 has 13 amino acids. Germline-derived CDR1 and CDR2 are SQVTM and ANQGSEA. The V and J ends lost 3 bases and 4 bases respectively, with 12 bases between them. Source material: PBMCs. The J gene is TRBJ1-2, the V gene TRBV29-1; no reliable D call. The receptor comes from a man between 18 and 35 years old in good health and CMV-seropositive. CDR3 loop: CSVDPTGSYGYTF. The CDR3 DNA is TGCAGCGTTGACCCCACCGGGAGCTATGGCTACACCTTC.